This TCR beta chain was recovered during a study of blood T cell repertoires in COVID-19. Study overall: Both acute and convalescent COVID-19 samples were obtained from the United States, Italy and Spain.

Sequenced by immunoSEQ multiplex PCR; TCRdb stores in-frame clones only, minus some. This sample has about 79,000 clones, with roughly 89% found just once. CDR1 ENHRY and CDR2 SYGVKD come from the germline V gene. V lost 0 bases to trimming and J lost 4 bases, with 13 bases between them. This CDR3 region has 16 residues. The clonotype comes from a man over 45 with active COVID-19. This chain connects TRBV10-3 to TRBJ2-1, with D possibly being TRBD2 (6 bases). The sequencing input was peripheral blood. CDR3 protein: CAISESGRRDYNEQFF. CDR3 coding DNA: TGTGCCATCAGTGAGTCGGGACGGAGGGATTACAATGAGCAGTTCTTC.